The entry below gives a single TCR beta chain sequence along with its context. This specimen includes other DNA sequences encoding the same CDR3. The sample belongs to a study of blood T cell repertoires in COVID-19. The repertoire was sequenced with immunoSEQ multiplex PCR; TCRdb's copy has only in-frame clones and lacks some. The sample has fewer than 250,000 clones; around 80% are singletons. Germline CDR1 reads SQVTM; CDR2 reads ANQGSEA. With 7 bases clipped from V and 0 bases from J, the junction kept 2 bases outside the gene matches. The CDR3 covers 12 residues. The sequence was collected from a woman of 80 years or more with COVID-19, enrolled during active disease. Sequenced input: peripheral blood. This chain joins TRBV29-1 and TRBJ1-2, with 7 bases matching TRBD1. The CDR3 spells CSAGQSNYGYTF. The DNA of the CDR3 is TGCAGCGCGGGACAGTCTAACTATGGCTACACCTTC.